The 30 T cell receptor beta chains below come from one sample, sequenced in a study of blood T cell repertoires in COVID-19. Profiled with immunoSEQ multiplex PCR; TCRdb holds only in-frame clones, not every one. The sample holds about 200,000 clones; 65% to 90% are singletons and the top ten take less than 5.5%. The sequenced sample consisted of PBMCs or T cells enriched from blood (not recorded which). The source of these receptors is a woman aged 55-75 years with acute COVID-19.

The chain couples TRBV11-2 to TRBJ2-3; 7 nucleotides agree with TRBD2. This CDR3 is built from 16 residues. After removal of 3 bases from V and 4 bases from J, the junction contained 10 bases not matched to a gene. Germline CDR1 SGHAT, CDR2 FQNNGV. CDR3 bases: TGTGCCAGCAGCTTCGCTGGTGGGAGGGGCGCAGATACGCAGTATTTT. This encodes CASSFAGGRGADTQYF.

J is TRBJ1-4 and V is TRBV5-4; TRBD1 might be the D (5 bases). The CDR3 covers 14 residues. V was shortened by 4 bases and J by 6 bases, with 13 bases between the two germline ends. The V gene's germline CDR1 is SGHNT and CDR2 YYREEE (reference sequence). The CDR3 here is CASSPGGWDEKLFF. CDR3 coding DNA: TGTGCCAGCAGCCCCGGGGGTTGGGATGAAAAACTGTTTTTT.

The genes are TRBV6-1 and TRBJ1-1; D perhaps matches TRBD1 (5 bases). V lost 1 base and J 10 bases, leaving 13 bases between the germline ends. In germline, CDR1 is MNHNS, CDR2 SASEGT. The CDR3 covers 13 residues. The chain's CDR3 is CASSEVGAGGAFF. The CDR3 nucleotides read TGTGCCAGCAGTGAAGTAGGGGCAGGCGGAGCTTTCTTT.

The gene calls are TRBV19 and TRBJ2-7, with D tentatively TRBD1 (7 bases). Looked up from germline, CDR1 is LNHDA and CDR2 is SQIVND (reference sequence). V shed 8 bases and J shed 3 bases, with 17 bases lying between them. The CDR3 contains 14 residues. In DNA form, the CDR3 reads TGTGCCAGTGGGCGTGGAGGGGGCAACTACGAGCAGTACTTC. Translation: CASGRGGGNYEQYF. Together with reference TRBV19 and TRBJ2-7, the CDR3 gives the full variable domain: DGGITQSPKYLFRKEGQNVTLSCEQNLNHDAMYWYRQDPGQGLRLIYYSQIVNDFQKGDIAEGYSVSREKKESFPLTVTSAQKNPTAFYLCASGRGGGNYEQYFGPGTRLTVT.

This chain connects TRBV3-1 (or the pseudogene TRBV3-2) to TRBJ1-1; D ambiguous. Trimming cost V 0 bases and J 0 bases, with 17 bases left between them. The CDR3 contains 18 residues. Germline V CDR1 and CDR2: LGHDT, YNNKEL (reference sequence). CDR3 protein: CASSQDRVSTFMNTEAFF. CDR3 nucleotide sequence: TGTGCCAGCAGCCAAGATCGGGTAAGCACTTTCATGAACACTGAAGCTTTCTTT.

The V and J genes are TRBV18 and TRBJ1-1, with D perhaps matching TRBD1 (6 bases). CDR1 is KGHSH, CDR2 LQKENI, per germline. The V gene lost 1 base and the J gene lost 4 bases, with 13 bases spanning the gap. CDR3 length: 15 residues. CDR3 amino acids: CASSPRSGESTEAFF. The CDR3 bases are TGTGCCAGCTCACCACGTTCAGGGGAGAGCACTGAAGCTTTCTTT.

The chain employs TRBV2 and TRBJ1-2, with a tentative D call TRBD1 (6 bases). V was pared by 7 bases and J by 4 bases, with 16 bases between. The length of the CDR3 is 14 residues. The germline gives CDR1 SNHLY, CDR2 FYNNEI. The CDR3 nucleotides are TGTGCCAGCATAAAGGAGGGGGGGATCTATGGCTACACCTTC. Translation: CASIKEGGIYGYTF.

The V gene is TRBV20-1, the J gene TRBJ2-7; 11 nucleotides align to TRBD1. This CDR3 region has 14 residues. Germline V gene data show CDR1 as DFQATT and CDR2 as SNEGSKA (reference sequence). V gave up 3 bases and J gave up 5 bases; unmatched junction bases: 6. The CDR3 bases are TGCAGTGCTAGTACCCTGGGACAGGGGGACGAGCAGTACTTC. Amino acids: CSASTLGQGDEQYF.

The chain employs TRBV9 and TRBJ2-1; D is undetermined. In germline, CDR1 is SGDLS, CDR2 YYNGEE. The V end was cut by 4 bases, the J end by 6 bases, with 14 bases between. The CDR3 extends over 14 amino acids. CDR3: CASSLSPRPNEQFF. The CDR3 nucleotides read TGTGCCAGCAGCCTTAGCCCCCGGCCCAATGAGCAGTTCTTC.

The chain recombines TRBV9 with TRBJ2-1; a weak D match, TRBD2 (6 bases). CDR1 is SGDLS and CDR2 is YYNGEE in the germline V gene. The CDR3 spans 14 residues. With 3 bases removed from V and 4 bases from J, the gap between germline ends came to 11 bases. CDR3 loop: CASSGGTYYNEQFF. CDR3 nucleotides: TGTGCCAGCAGCGGGGGGACTTATTACAATGAGCAGTTCTTC.

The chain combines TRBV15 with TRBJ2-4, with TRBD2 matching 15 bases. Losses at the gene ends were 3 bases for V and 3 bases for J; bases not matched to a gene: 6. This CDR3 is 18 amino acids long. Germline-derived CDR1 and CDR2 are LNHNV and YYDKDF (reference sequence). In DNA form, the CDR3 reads TGTGCCACCAGCAGCGGACTAGCGGGAGGGCACGGCAAAAACATTCAGTACTTC. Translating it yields CATSSGLAGGHGKNIQYF.

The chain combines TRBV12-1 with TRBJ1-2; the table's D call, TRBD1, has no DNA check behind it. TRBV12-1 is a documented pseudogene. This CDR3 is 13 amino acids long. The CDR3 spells CASSLYKGIGYTF. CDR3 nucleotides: TGTGCCAGCAGCCTATACAAGGGGATAGGCTACACCTTC.

The chain's CDR3 is CASSPQGNSNSPLHF. Written as DNA, the CDR3 is TGTGCCAGCTCACCCCAGGGAAATTCTAATTCACCCCTCCACTTT. The chain carries TRBV18 and TRBJ1-6; a possible D gene is TRBD1 (5 bases). V lost 3 bases and J lost 6, with 12 bases in between. The germline V gene has CDR1 KGHSH and CDR2 LQKENI. CDR3 length equals 15 residues.

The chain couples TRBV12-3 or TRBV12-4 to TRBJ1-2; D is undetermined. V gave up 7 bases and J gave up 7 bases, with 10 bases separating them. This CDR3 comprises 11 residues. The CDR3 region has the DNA TGTGCCAGCACCTTCAGCGCTGGCTACACCTTC. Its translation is CASTFSAGYTF.

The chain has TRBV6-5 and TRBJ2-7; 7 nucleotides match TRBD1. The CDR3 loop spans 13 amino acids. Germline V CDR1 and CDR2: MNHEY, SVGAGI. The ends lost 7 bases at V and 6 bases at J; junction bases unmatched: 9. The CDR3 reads CASKTGPKAEQYF. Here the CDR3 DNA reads TGTGCCAGCAAGACAGGGCCCAAGGCCGAGCAGTACTTC.

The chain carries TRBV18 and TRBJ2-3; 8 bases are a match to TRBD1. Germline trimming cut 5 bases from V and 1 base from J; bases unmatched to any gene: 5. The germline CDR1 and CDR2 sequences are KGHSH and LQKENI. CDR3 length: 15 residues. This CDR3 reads CASSRGTGGTDTQYF. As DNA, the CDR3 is TGTGCCAGCTCAAGAGGGACAGGCGGCACAGATACGCAGTATTTT. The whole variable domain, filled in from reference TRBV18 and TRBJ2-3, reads NAGVMQNPRHLVRRRGQEARLRCSPMKGHSHVYWYRQLPEEGLKFMVYLQKENIIDESGMPKERFSAEFPKEGPSILRIQQVVRGDSAAYFCASSRGTGGTDTQYFGPGTRLTVL.

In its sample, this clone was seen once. CDR3 DNA sequence: TGTGCCAGTAGTACCAATACAGGGGGTATTACTGAAGCTTTCTTT. Encoded protein: CASSTNTGGITEAFF. V gene TRBV19 combines with J gene TRBJ1-1; 8 bases agree with TRBD1. V was clipped by 4 bases and J by 5 bases; unmatched bases: 9. CDR3 length: 15 amino acids. In germline, CDR1 is LNHDA, CDR2 SQIVND (reference sequence). The whole variable domain, remainder taken from reference TRBV19 and TRBJ1-1, is DGGITQSPKYLFRKEGQNVTLSCEQNLNHDAMYWYRQDPGQGLRLIYYSQIVNDFQKGDIAEGYSVSREKKESFPLTVTSAQKNPTAFYLCASSTNTGGITEAFFGQGTRLTVV.

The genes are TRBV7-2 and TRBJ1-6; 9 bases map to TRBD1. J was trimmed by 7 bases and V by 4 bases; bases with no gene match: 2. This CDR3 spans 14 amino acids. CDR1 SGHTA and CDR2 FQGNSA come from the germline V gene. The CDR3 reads CASSYGQGNSPLHF. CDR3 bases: TGTGCCAGCAGCTATGGACAGGGGAATTCACCCCTCCACTTT.

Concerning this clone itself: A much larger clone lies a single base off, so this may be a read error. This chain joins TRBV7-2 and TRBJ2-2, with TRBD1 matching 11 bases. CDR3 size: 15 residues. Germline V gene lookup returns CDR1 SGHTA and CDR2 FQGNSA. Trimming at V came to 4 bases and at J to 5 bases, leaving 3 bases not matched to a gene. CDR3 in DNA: TGTGCCAGCAGCTGGACAGGGGGCAGTACCGGGGAGCTGTTTTTT. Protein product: CASSWTGGSTGELFF.

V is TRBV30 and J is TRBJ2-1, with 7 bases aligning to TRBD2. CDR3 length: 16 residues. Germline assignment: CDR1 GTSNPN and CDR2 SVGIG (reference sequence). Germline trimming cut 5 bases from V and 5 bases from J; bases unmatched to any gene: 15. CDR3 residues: CAWSLWGRADNNEQFF. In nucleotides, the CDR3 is TGTGCCTGGTCCCTTTGGGGGAGGGCGGACAACAATGAGCAGTTCTTC.

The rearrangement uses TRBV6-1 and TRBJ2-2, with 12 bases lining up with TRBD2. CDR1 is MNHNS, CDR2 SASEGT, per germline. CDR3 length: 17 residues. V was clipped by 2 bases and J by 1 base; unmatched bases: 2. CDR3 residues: CASSETSGGLNTGELFF. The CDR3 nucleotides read TGTGCCAGCAGTGAAACTAGCGGGGGGTTGAACACCGGGGAGCTGTTTTTT.

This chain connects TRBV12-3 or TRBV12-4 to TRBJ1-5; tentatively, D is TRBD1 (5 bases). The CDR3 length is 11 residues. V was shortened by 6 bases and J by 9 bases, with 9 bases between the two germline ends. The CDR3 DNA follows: TGTGCCAGCAGCTTAACAGGGCCCCAGCATTTT. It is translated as CASSLTGPQHF.

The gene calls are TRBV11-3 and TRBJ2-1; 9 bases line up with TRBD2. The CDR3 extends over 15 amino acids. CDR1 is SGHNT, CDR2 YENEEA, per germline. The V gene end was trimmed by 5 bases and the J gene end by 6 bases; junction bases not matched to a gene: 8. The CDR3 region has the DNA TGTGCCAGCAGCCCCCCTAGCGGGACCGGCAATGAGCAGTTCTTC. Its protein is CASSPPSGTGNEQFF.

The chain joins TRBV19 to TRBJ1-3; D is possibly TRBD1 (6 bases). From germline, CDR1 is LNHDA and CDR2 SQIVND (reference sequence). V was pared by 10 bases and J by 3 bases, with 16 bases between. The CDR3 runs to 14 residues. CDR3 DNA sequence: TGTGCCACCTCACAGGGTAGAGGTGGAAACACCATATATTTT. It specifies CATSQGRGGNTIYF.

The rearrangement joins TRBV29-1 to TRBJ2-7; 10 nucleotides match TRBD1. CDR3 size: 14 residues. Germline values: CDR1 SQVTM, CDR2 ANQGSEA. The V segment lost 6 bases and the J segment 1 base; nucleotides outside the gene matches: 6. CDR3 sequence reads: CSVAGTGVSYEQYF. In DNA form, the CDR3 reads TGCAGCGTAGCCGGGACAGGGGTGTCCTACGAGCAGTACTTC.

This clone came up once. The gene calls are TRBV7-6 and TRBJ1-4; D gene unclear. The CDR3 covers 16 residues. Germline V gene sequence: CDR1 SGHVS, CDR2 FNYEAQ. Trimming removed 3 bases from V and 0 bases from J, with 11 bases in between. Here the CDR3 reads CASSFPTIATNEKLFF. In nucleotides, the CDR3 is TGTGCCAGCAGCTTCCCTACCATTGCAACTAATGAAAAACTGTTTTTT.

CDR3: CASSQSGATSYNEQFF. The CDR3 region has the DNA TGTGCCAGCAGCCAGAGCGGGGCCACTTCCTACAATGAGCAGTTCTTC. The chain couples TRBV5-4 to TRBJ2-1; 7 bases align to TRBD2. Germline V CDR1 and CDR2: SGHNT, YYREEE (reference sequence). The CDR3 is 16 residues long. Trimming took 4 bases from V and 1 from J; bases not matched to a gene: 8.

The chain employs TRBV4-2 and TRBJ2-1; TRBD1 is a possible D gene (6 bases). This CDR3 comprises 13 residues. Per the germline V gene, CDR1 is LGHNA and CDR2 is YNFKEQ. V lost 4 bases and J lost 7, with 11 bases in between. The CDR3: CASSPTDRNEQFF. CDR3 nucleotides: TGTGCCAGCAGCCCCACCGACAGGAATGAGCAGTTCTTC.

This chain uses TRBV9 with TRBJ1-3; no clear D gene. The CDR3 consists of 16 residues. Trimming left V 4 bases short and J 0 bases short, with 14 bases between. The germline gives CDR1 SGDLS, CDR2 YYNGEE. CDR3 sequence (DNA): TGTGCCAGCAGCAACCCCCAGGTCTTCTCTGGAAACACCATATATTTT. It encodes CASSNPQVFSGNTIYF.

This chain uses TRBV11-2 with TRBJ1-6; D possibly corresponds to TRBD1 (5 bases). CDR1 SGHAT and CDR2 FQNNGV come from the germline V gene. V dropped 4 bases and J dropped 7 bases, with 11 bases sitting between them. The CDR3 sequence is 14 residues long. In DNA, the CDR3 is TGTGCCAGCAGCTCCAGGGAGGGGAATTCACCCCTCCACTTT. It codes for CASSSREGNSPLHF.